Detailed here is one T cell receptor beta chain. This clonotype was recorded many times. Its antigen remains unidentified. Base qualities are missing; no much larger clone stands one base away. These data come from a study of molecular identifiers for immune sequencing clone quantification (dated by TCRdb to 2017 to 2018). Study-level background: For a replicate experiment, the RNA from either approximately 20,000 or 100,000 naive CD8 T cells was divided into five aliquots, and four of those aliquots went on to sequencing. This methods study benchmarked molecular-identifier clustering-based TCR repertoire sequencing (MIDCIRS) and TCR RNA copy counting, using CD8 T cells to do so.

The germline V end is reduced by 4 bases and the J end by 4 bases; junction bases left unmatched: 3. There are 13 amino acids in the CDR3, from cysteine to phenylalanine inclusive. This entry keeps only the CDR3 DNA: 39 bases, framed from base 1. CDR1 and CDR2 (SEHNR, FQNEAQ) derive from the germline V gene (reference sequence). What the research found in general, with its limitations: Highly expanded clone sizes could be underestimated if identical TCR molecules share a barcode. In CMV-specific effector cells, clones with more than 20 RNA copies accounted for over 97% of molecules, whereas in naive cells such clones accounted for under 1%. Spiked-in Jurkat TCR RNA equal to a single cell's worth was reported to be detectable even within 1,200,000 naive CD8 T cells. The naive libraries included spiked-in Jurkat TCR RNA (10 copies' worth), and this Jurkat TCR RNA is not part of the donor repertoire. Modeling indicated approximately 3.2 TCR RNA copies recovered per cell, compared with about 10 by digital PCR, which implies a capture efficiency of approximately 31%. When barcode sub-clustering was not used, chimeric consensus sequences inflated TCR diversity, with chimeras reaching as high as 47%.

The library was built by means of PCR. The instrument given in TCRdb is NextSeq 500. Preparation of bulk TCR libraries followed a previously described approach, with the TCR primers listed in Table S5. The Qiagen AllPrep DNA/RNA kit was used to purify total RNA. Reads from multiple sequencing runs of the same library were pooled before analysis. On the study's bioinformatics: Reads were retained only if an exact TCR constant sequence was present, and the retained reads were trimmed to 150 nt and grouped according to their 12-nt molecular barcodes. Within each barcode group, reads were sub-clustered at a 15% Levenshtein threshold, and quality-weighted consensus sequences were built per RNA molecule. Non-functional sequences were filtered out, along with any lower-count sequence sitting one edit away from another sequence. Based on a fit of two negative binomial distributions, barcode sub-clusters having less than 20% of the maximum read count were discarded. Through fastp at Q25 and MiXCR, TCRdb rebuilt clones from the public reads, retaining in-frame beta chains. Rows are unified per CDR3 protein, each entry keeping the most common DNA and genes. The V and J calls shown here were made by TCRdb, not taken from the authors' results. The sample table holds approximately 680,000 distinct CDR3 sequences, of which less than 30% were seen once. In total, the top ten clones hold about 0.78% of the sample.

Libraries of naive CD8 T cells were built from approximately 20,000 to 980,000 sorted cells, with 10%, 30% or 50% of the purified RNA used. Naive CD8 T cells were FACS-sorted as CD8+CD4-CCR7+CD45RA+ on a BD FACSAria II into RLT Plus buffer. Roughly 10 TCR copies' worth of Jurkat RNA were spiked into about 20,000-1,000,000 naive CD8 T cell samples to test detection sensitivity. Enrichment of CD8 T cells was performed with RosetteSep CD8+ T Cell Enrichment Cocktail and Ficoll-Paque, after which ACK red cell lysis was carried out. This TCR was recovered from a human donor in good health. Some libraries in this study had Jurkat cell RNA spiked in. Rearrangement joined TRBV7-9 to TRBJ1-1; TRBD1 aligns with 7 central bases. Source material: naive CD8+ T cells from blood, with Jurkat cell RNA spiked in. The sample's cell subset or site, from its label and the paper: FACS-sorted CD8+CD4-CCR7+CD45RA+ naive T cells. The encoded CDR3 is CASSYGQVTEAFF. The DNA reads as follows: TGTGCCAGCAGCTACGGACAGGTCACTGAAGCTTTCTTT. Full variable domain (CDR3 extended with the reference TRBV7-9 and TRBJ1-1 proteins): DTGVSQNPRHKITKRGQNVTFRCDPISEHNRLYWYRQTLGQGPEFLTYFQNEAQLEKSRLLSDRFSAERPKGSFSTLEIQRTEQGDSAMYLCASSYGQVTEAFFGQGTRLTVV.